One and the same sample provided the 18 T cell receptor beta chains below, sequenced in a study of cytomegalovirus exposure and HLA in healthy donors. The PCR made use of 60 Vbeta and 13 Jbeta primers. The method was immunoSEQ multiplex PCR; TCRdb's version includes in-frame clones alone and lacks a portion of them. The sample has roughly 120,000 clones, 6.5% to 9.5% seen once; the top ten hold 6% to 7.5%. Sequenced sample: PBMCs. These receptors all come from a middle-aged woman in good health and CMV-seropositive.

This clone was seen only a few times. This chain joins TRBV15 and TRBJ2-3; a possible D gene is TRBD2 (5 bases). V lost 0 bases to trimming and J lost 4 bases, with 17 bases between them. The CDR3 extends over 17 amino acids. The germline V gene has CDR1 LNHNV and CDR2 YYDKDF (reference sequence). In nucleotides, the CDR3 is TGTGCCACCAGCAGAGATAGGGCAGGCGGGCCGGCAGATACGCAGTATTTT. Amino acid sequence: CATSRDRAGGPADTQYF.

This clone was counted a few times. CDR3 nucleotides: TGTGCCAGCAGCTTAATACAGAGCGGCTACACCTTC. Residues: CASSLIQSGYTF. The chain joins TRBV7-2 to TRBJ1-2; D is uncertain. Germline CDR1 reads SGHTA; CDR2 reads FQGNSA. The CDR3 sequence is 12 residues long. Between the trimmed V and J ends, which lost 2 bases and 8 bases, there was a span of 9 bases.

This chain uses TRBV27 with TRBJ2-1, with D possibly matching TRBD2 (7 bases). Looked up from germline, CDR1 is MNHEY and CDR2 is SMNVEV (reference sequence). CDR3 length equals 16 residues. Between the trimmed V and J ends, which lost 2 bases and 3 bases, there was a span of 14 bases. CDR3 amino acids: CASSLRGGAFYNEQFF. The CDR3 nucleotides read TGTGCCAGCAGTTTAAGAGGGGGGGCCTTCTACAATGAGCAGTTCTTC.

The CDR3 region is CANAPGGENTEAFF. The DNA for the CDR3 is TGTGCCAACGCTCCAGGGGGCGAGAACACTGAAGCTTTCTTT. The chain uses TRBV10-3 and TRBJ1-1, with TRBD1 identical over 8 bases. Germline-derived CDR1 and CDR2 are ENHRY and SYGVKD. The CDR3 is made up of 14 amino acids. With 10 bases clipped from V and 1 base from J, the junction kept 8 bases outside the gene matches.

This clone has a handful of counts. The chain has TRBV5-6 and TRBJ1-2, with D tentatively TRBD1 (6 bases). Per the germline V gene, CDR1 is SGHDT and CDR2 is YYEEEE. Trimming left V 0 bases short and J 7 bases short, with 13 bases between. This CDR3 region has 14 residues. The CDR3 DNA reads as TGTGCCAGCAGCTTGGTCAGGGGTGGAGGTGGCTACACCTTC. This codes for CASSLVRGGGGYTF.

The CDR3 sequence: CAISESGAATGLYNEQFF. CDR3 DNA: TGTGCCATCAGTGAGTCCGGCGCGGCGACAGGGTTATACAATGAGCAGTTCTTC. V gene TRBV10-3 combines with J gene TRBJ2-1, with TRBD1 matching 7 bases. Per germline, CDR1 ENHRY and CDR2 SYGVKD. CDR3 length: 18 residues. The J segment lost 4 bases and the V segment lost 0 bases, leaving 12 bases of the junction unmatched.

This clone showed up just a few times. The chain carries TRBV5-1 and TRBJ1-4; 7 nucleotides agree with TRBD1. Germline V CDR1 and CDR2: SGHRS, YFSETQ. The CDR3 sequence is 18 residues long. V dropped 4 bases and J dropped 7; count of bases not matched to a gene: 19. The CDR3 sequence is CASSRDRPKGALGEKLFF. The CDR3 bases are TGCGCCAGCAGCCGTGATCGACCGAAGGGGGCGCTAGGTGAAAAACTGTTTTTT.

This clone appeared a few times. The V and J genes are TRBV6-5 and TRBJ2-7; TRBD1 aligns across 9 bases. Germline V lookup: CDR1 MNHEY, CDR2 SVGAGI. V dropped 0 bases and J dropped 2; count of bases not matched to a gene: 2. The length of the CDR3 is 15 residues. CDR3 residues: CASSYSRTGAYEQYF. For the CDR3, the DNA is TGTGCCAGCAGTTACTCCAGGACAGGGGCCTACGAGCAGTACTTC.

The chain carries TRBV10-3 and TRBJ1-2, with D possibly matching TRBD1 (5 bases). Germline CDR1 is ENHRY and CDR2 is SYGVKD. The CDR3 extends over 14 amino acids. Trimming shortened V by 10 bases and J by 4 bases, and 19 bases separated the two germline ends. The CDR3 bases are TGTGCCACCCTGCAGGGAAGCCGGGCCTATGGCTACACCTTC. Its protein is CATLQGSRAYGYTF.

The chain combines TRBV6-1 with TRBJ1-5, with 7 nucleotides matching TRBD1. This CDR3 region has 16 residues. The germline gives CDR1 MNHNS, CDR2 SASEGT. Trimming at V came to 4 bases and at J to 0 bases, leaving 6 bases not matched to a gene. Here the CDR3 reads CASSADRVYSNQPQHF. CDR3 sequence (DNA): TGTGCCAGCAGTGCCGACAGGGTTTATAGCAATCAGCCCCAGCATTTT.

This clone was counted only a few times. CDR3 loop: CASSESLGGAGLYGYTF. The CDR3 DNA is TGTGCCAGCAGTGAAAGTTTGGGTGGGGCAGGTCTCTATGGCTACACCTTC. The rearrangement joins TRBV6-1 to TRBJ1-2; the D gene is possibly TRBD1 (5 bases). V lost 2 bases, J lost 4 bases, and 20 bases lay in between. The length of the CDR3 is 17 residues. CDR1 and CDR2 (germline): MNHNS, SASEGT.

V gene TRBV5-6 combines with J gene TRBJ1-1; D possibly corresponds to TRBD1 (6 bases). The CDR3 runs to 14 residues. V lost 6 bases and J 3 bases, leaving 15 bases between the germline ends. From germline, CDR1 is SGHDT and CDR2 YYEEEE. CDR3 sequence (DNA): TGTGCCAGCACCATCAGGGGAGGGGACACTGAAGCTTTCTTT. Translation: CASTIRGGDTEAFF.

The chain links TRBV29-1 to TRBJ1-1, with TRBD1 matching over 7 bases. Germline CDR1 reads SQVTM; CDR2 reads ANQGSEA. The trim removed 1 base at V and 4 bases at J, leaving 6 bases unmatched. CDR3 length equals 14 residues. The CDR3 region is CSVEGKGAGTEAFF. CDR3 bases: TGCAGCGTTGAAGGGAAGGGGGCCGGCACTGAAGCTTTCTTT. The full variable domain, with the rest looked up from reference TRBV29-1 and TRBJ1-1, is SAVISQKPSRDICQRGTSLTIQCQVDSQVTMMFWYRQQPGQSLTLIATANQGSEATYESGFVIDKFPISRPNLTFSTLTVSNMSPEDSSIYLCSVEGKGAGTEAFFGQGTRLTVV.

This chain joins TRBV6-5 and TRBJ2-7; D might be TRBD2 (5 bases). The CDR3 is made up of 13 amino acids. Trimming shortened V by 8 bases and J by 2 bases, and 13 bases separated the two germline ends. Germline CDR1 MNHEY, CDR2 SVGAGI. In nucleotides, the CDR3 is TGTGCCAGCGGTCTAAAGGGAGCCTACGAGCAGTACTTC. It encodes CASGLKGAYEQYF.

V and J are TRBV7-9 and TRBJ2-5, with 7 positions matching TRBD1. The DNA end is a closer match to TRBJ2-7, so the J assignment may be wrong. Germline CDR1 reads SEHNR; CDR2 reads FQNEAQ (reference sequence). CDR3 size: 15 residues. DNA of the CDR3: TGTGCCAGCAGCTCCTCGGACAGGTGGACTTACGAGCAGTACTTC. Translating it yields CASSSSDRWTYEQYF.

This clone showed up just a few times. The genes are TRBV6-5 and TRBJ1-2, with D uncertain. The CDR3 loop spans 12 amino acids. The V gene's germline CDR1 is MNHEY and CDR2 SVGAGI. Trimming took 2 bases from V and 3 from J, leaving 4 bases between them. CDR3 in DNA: TGTGCCAGCAGTTACAGAGACTATGGCTACACCTTC. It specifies CASSYRDYGYTF.

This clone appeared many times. CDR3 protein: CASSLTGAGAGNTIYF. CDR3 nucleotide sequence: TGCGCCAGCAGCCTGACAGGGGCTGGCGCTGGAAACACCATATATTTT. The chain is built from TRBV5-1 and TRBJ1-3; 8 nucleotides align to TRBD1. CDR1 SGHRS and CDR2 YFSETQ come from the germline V gene. This CDR3 has 16 amino acids. The V gene end was trimmed by 4 bases and the J gene end by 2 bases; junction bases not matched to a gene: 8.

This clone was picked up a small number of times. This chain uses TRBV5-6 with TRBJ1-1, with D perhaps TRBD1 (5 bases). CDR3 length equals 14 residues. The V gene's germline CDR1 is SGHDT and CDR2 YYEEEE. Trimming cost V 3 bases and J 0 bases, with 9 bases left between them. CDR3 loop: CASSSVQVNTEAFF. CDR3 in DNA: TGTGCCAGCAGCTCGGTACAGGTGAACACTGAAGCTTTCTTT.